This TCR beta chain was captured by sequencing in a study of yellow fever vaccine responses in identical twins. Per the germline V gene, CDR1 is DFQATT and CDR2 is SNEGSKA (reference sequence). CDR3 length: 13 residues. V trimming: 6 bases; J trimming: 5 bases; junction bases outside the gene matches: 7. Only a few counts were recorded for this clonotype. TCRdb itself ran the RT-PCR reads through MiXCR, one entry per CDR3 protein. The sample holds 1,000 to 1,400 distinct CDR3 sequences; under 80% are singletons and the top ten take roughly 32%. The chain joins TRBV20-1 to TRBJ2-3; TRBD2 matches at 8 bases. The sequencing here drew on T cells from blood (PBMCs), unsorted or a sorted subset (not recorded which), taken before or after yellow fever vaccination (not recorded which). This TCR derives from a female donor who received the yellow fever vaccine. The CDR3 here is CSALGLAVDTQYF. The CDR3, as DNA: TGCAGTGCCCTCGGACTAGCCGTAGATACGCAGTATTTT.